This is a list of T cell receptor beta chains from one sample in a study of shared clonotypes between healthy human individuals. TCRdb keeps only in-frame clones here, not all; method: immunoSEQ multiplex PCR. The sample shows around 1.9 million clones, roughly 93% of them seen only once. The source material was naive CD8+ T cells from PBMCs. These receptors were taken from a man in his late teens or twenties in good health. Some clones in this sample may be carry-over from other donors' samples. CDR3s leave out the opening cysteine and the closing phenylalanine or tryptophan. Each record gives: D gene, V gene, CDR3 protein. A D gene is named only where the DNA matches it firmly.

.	TRBV4-1	ASSQVSGSGEAF
.	TRBV27	ASSLSAGTGANVLT
.	TRBV27	ASSPGGPVLLNSNQPQH
.	TRBV7-9	ASSLQAGTEAF
TRBD2	TRBV7-2	ASRGTSFSGDTQY
.	TRBV27	ASSSDGLSNQPQH
TRBD2	TRBV6-5	ASSYSTSGRSNEQF
TRBD1	TRBV5-6	ASSQGQGAYEQY
TRBD2	TRBV15	ATSRTSFYNEQF
.	TRBV27	ASRPVEGDTQY
.	TRBV19	ASSTSPRGQETQY
.	TRBV19	ASSIIPRDTQY